This is a list of T cell receptor beta chains from one sample in a study of cytomegalovirus exposure and HLA in healthy donors. Produced via immunoSEQ multiplex PCR; TCRdb's table is partial and in-frame only. The sample shows 100,000 to 150,000 clones, roughly 82% of them seen only once. Sequenced sample: PBMCs. Every receptor here comes from a man between 18 and 29 years old in good health and CMV-seronegative. Both conserved end residues are part of each CDR3. Fields, in order: D gene, V gene, J gene, clone size, CDR3 DNA, CDR3 protein. D genes are given only for firm matches. Clone sizes are given selectively: once, few, many, or a class where the clone is expanded.

>TRBD1|TRBV4-1|TRBJ2-5|.
TGCGCCAGCAGCCAAGAGGGACAGGGGGCGAAGACCCAGTACTTC
CASSQEGQGAKTQYF
>.|TRBV6-6|TRBJ2-7|.
TGTGCCAGCAGTTACACCAGAAGGGGTAGAGACGAGCAGTACTTC
CASSYTRRGRDEQYF
>.|TRBV6-4|TRBJ2-6|few
TGTGCCAGCAACCAGAACTCTGGGGCCAACGTCCTGACTTTC
CASNQNSGANVLTF
>TRBD1|TRBV6-6|TRBJ2-5|.
TGTGCCAGCAGCTCACCGGACAGGGGGTTAACGGAGACCCAGTACTTC
CASSSPDRGLTETQYF
>TRBD1|TRBV30|TRBJ1-2|.
TGTGCCTGGAGCCGGACAGGTCAATATGGCTACACCTTC
CAWSRTGQYGYTF
>.|TRBV10-3|TRBJ1-2|.
TGTGCCATCAGTCGGAGGGAAAGGGAAGGGCCCGGAGGCTACACCTTC
CAISRREREGPGGYTF
>TRBD1|TRBV19|TRBJ2-7|.
TGTGCCAGTAGTCGCGACAGGGTCTTCGACGAGCAGTACTTC
CASSRDRVFDEQYF
>.|TRBV21-1|TRBJ2-7|.
TGTGCCAGCAGCAAAGACCCGGGACTAGCGGGGGGCGAGCAGTACTTC
CASSKDPGLAGGEQYF
>TRBD1|TRBV6-1|TRBJ2-6|.
TGTGCCAGCAGTCGCCGGGACAGGAGGGCCAACGTCCTGACTTTC
CASSRRDRRANVLTF
>TRBD2|TRBV30|TRBJ2-3|.
TGTGCCTGGACCTTGCTTCTTCGGGCTAGCGGGAGGCCAGATACGCAGTATTTT
CAWTLLLRASGRPDTQYF
>.|TRBV29-1|TRBJ1-3|.
TGCAGCGCCCTGGGGCCGGCTGGAAACACCATATATTTT
CSALGPAGNTIYF
>TRBD1|TRBV2|TRBJ2-2|.
TGTGCCAGCAGATCGGACAGGGGGCGCACCGGGGAGCTGTTTTTT
CASRSDRGRTGELFF
>TRBD2|TRBV15|TRBJ2-1|.
TGTGCCACCAGCAGAGATTCGGGACTAGCGGGGGGGGATGAGCAGTTCTTC
CATSRDSGLAGGDEQFF
>TRBD1|TRBV6-1|TRBJ2-1|.
TGTGCCAGCAGGGGACAGGGGGCGTACAATGAGCAGTTCTTC
CASRGQGAYNEQFF
>TRBD1|TRBV14|TRBJ1-1|.
TGTGCCAGCAGCCATTCCGGGACAGGGAGATCCGCGCAGAACACTGAAGCTTTCTTT
CASSHSGTGRSAQNTEAFF
>.|TRBV13|TRBJ2-3|.
TGTGCCAGCAGGCTGGGGGCGGGAGGCACAGATACGCAGTATTTT
CASRLGAGGTDTQYF
>TRBD1|TRBV4-1|TRBJ1-4|.
TGCGCCAGCAGCCCACCAGGGGGCCTTGAAAAACTGTTTTTT
CASSPPGGLEKLFF
>.|TRBV5-1|TRBJ2-1|.
TGCGCCAGCAGACCCGACGGTCGGGGTAAAAATGAGCAGTTCTTC
CASRPDGRGKNEQFF
>TRBD1|TRBV14|TRBJ1-2|.
TGTGCCAGCAGCCCCGCCCCAGGGGGACCTTATGGCTACACCTTC
CASSPAPGGPYGYTF
>TRBD1|TRBV7-2|TRBJ1-5|once
TGTGCCAGCAGCACAACAGGGGTGGGCAATCAGCCCCAGCATTTT
CASSTTGVGNQPQHF
>TRBD1|TRBV27|TRBJ1-6|.
TGTGCCAGCAGTTTTAGAGACAGGGGCTCACCCCTCCACTTT
CASSFRDRGSPLHF
>.|TRBV29-1|TRBJ2-3|.
TGCAGCGTTGACCCGACTACTAGCACAGATACGCAGTATTTT
CSVDPTTSTDTQYF
>TRBD1|TRBV6-5|TRBJ1-1|.
TGTGCCAGCAGTTCGACAGGGGTTAACACTGAAGCTTTCTTT
CASSSTGVNTEAFF
>.|TRBV11-3|TRBJ1-1|.
TGTGCCAGCAGGTTTAATTGCACTGAAGCTTTCTTT
CASRFNCTEAFF
>.|TRBV29-1|TRBJ1-1|.
TGCAGCGTTGAAGTATGGGGGCGGGGGTCAGCGAACACTGAAGCTTTCTTT
CSVEVWGRGSANTEAFF
>.|TRBV11-2|TRBJ2-7|.
TGTGCCAGCAGCCCGTTAAGAACTTACGAGCAGTACTTC
CASSPLRTYEQYF
>.|TRBV10-3|TRBJ1-1|.
TGTGCCATCAGTGAGGGCCAGGGCCCTACGGAAGCTTTCTTT
CAISEGQGPTEAFF
>TRBD2|TRBV14|TRBJ2-1|once
TGTGCCAGCAGCCAAGATGAACTAGCGGGAGTCTATGAGCAGTTCTTC
CASSQDELAGVYEQFF
>TRBD1|TRBV30|TRBJ1-2|once
TGTGCCTGGAGTGTTGCAGGGGGTAATGGCTACACCTTC
CAWSVAGGNGYTF
>TRBD2|TRBV25-1|TRBJ2-6|.
TGTGCCAGCAGTGGGGGGGACTACTCTGGGGCCAACGTCCTGACTTTC
CASSGGDYSGANVLTF
>.|TRBV2|TRBJ1-1|.
TGTGCCAGCAGTCTCAGGGATTCGCGGAACACTGAAGCTTTCTTT
CASSLRDSRNTEAFF
>TRBD1|TRBV7-2|TRBJ1-5|.
TGTGCCAGCAGCTTAGTGGGACAGCGTAATCAGCCCCAGCATTTT
CASSLVGQRNQPQHF
>TRBD2|TRBV7-2|TRBJ2-1|once
TGTGCCAGCAGCTTAGTGGGGACTAGCGGGAGGAATGAGCAGTTCTTC
CASSLVGTSGRNEQFF